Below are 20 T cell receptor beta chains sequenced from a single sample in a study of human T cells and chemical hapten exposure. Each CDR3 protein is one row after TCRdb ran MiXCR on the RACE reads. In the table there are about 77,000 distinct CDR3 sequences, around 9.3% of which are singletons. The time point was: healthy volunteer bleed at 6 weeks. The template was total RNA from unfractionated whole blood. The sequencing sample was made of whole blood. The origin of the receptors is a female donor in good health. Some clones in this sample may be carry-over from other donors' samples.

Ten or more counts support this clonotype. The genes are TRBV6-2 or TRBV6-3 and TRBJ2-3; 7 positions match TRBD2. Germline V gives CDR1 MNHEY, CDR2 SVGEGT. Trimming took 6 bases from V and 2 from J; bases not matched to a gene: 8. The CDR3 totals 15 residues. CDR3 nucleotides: TGTGCCAGCAGCCGCGGGGGTCCAGTCACAGATACGCAGTATTTT. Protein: CASSRGGPVTDTQYF.

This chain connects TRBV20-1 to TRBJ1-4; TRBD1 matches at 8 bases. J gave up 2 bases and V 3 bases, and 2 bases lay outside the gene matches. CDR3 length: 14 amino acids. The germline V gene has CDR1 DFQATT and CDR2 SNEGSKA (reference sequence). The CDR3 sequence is CSASRGLTNEKLFF. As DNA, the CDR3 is TGCAGTGCTAGCAGGGGGCTTACTAATGAAAAACTGTTTTTT.

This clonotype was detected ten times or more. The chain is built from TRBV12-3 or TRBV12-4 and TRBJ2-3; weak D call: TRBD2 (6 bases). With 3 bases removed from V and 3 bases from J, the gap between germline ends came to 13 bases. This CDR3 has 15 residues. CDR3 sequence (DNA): TGTGCCAGCAGTTTTTTGGGCGGGGTTACAGATACGCAGTATTTT. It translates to CASSFLGGVTDTQYF.

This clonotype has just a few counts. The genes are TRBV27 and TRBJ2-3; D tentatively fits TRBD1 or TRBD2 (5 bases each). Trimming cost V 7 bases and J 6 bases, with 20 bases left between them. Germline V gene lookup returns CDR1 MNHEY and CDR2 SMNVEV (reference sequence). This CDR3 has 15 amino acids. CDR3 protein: CASTLLGAAGDTQYF. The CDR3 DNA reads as TGTGCCAGCACCCTCCTCGGGGCTGCCGGTGATACGCAGTATTTT.

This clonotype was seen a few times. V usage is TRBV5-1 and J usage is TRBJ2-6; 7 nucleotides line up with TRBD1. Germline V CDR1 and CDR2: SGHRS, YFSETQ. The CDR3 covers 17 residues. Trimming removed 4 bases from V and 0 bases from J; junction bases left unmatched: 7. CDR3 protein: CASSRTGFSSGANVLTF. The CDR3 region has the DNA TGCGCCAGCAGCCGGACAGGTTTTAGCTCTGGGGCCAACGTCCTGACTTTC. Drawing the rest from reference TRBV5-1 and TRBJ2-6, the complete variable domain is KAGVTQTPRYLIKTRGQQVTLSCSPISGHRSVSWYQQTPGQGLQFLFEYFSETQRNKGNFPGRFSGRQFSNSRSEMNVSTLELGDSALYLCASSRTGFSSGANVLTFGAGSRLTVL.

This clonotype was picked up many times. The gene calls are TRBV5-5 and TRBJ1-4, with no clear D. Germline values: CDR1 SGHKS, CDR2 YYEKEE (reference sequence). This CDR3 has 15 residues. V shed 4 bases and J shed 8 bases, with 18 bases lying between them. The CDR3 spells CASSHTMDWKEKLFF. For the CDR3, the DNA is TGTGCCAGCAGCCATACGATGGACTGGAAAGAAAAACTGTTTTTT.

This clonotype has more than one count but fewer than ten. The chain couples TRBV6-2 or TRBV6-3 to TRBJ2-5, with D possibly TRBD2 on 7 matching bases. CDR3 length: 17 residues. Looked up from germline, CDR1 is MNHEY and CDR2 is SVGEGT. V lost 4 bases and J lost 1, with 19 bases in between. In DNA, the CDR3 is TGTGCCAGCAGTTCCCTAAGGGGGGGCGGCCCCCAAGAGACCCAGTACTTC. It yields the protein CASSSLRGGGPQETQYF.

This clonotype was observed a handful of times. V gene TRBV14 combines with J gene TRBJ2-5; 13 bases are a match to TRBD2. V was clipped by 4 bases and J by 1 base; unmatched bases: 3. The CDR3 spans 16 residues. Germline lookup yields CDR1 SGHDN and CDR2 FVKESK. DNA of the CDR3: TGTGCCAGCAGCCTACTAGCGGGGGGGTCCCAAGAGACCCAGTACTTC. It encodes CASSLLAGGSQETQYF.

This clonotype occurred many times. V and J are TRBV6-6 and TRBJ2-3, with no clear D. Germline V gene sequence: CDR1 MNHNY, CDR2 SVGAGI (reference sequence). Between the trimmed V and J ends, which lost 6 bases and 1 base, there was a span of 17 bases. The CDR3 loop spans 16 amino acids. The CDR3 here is CASSPQRERGTDTQYF. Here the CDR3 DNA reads TGTGCCAGCAGCCCGCAGAGAGAGCGAGGCACAGATACGCAGTATTTT.

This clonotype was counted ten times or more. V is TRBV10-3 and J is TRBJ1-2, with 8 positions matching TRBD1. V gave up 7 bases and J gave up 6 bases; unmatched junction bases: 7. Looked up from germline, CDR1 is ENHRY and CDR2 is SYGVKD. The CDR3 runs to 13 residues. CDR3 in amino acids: CAINGQGQNGYTF. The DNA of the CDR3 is TGTGCCATCAATGGACAGGGACAGAATGGCTACACCTTC.

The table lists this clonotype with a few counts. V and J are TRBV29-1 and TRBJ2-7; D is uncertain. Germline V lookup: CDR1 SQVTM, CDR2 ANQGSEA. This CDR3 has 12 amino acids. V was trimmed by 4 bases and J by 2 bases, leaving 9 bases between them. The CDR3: CSVVAGTYEQYF. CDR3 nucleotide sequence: TGCAGCGTTGTCGCCGGTACCTACGAGCAGTACTTC.

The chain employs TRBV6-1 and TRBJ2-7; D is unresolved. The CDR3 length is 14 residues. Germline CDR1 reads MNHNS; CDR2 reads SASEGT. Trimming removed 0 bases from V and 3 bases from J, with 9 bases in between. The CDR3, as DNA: TGTGCCAGCAGTGAAGCCCCCCGACTCTACGAGCAGTACTTC. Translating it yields CASSEAPRLYEQYF.

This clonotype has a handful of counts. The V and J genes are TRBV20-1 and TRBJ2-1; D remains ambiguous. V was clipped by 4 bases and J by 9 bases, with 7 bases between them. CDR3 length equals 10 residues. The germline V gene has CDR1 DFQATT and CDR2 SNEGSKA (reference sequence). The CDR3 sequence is CSAIMSEQFF. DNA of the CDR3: TGCAGTGCTATCATGTCTGAGCAGTTCTTC.

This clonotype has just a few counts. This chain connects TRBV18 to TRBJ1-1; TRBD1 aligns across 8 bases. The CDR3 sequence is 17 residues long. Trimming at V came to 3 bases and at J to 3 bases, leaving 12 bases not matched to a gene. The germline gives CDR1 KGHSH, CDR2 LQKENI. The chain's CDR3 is CASSPPGGGLGYTEAFF. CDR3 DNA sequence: TGTGCCAGCTCACCCCCAGGGGGCGGGCTTGGGTACACTGAAGCTTTCTTT.

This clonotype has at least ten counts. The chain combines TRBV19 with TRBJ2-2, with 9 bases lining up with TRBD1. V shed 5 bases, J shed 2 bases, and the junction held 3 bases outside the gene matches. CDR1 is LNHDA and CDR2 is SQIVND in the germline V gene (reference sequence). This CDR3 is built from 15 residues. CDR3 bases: TGTGCCAGTAGTGGGGACAGGGTAAACACCGGGGAGCTGTTTTTT. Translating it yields CASSGDRVNTGELFF.

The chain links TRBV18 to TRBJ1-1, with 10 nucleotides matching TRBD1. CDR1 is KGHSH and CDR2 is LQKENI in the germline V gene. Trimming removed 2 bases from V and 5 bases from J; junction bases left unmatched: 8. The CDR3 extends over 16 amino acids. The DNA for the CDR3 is TGTGCCAGCTCACCAGCTGGGGACAGGGGAGGAACTGAAGCTTTCTTT. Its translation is CASSPAGDRGGTEAFF. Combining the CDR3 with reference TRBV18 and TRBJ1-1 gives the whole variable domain NAGVMQNPRHLVRRRGQEARLRCSPMKGHSHVYWYRQLPEEGLKFMVYLQKENIIDESGMPKERFSAEFPKEGPSILRIQQVVRGDSAAYFCASSPAGDRGGTEAFFGQGTRLTVV.

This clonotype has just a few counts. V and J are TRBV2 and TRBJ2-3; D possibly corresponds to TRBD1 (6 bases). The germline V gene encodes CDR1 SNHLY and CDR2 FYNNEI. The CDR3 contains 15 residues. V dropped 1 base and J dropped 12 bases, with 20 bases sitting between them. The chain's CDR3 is CASSEDLSKTGPQYF. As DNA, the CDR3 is TGTGCCAGCAGTGAAGATTTATCGAAAACAGGGCCCCAGTATTTT. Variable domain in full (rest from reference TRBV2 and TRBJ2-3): EPEVTQTPSHQVTQMGQEVILRCVPISNHLYFYWYRQILGQKVEFLVSFYNNEISEKSEIFDDQFSVERPDGSNFTLKIRSTKLEDSAMYFCASSEDLSKTGPQYFGPGTRLTVL.

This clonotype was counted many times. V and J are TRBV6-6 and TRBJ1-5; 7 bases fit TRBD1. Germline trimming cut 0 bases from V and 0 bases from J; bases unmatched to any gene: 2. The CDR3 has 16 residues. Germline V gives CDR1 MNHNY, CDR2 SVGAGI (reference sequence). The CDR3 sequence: CASSYSWDSSNQPQHF. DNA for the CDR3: TGTGCCAGCAGTTACTCGTGGGACAGTAGCAATCAGCCCCAGCATTTT.

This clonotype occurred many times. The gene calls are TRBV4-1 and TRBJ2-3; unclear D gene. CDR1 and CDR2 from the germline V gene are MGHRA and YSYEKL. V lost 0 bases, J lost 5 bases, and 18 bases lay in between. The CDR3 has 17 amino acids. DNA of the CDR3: TGCGCCAGCAGCCAAGATTCGCCTCACGGGCTTGAAGATACGCAGTATTTT. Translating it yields CASSQDSPHGLEDTQYF.

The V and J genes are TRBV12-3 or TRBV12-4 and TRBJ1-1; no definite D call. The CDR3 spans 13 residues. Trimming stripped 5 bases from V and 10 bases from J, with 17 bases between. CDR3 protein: CASSESTRGVAFF. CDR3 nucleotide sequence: TGTGCCAGCAGTGAATCAACGCGGGGTGTAGCTTTCTTT.